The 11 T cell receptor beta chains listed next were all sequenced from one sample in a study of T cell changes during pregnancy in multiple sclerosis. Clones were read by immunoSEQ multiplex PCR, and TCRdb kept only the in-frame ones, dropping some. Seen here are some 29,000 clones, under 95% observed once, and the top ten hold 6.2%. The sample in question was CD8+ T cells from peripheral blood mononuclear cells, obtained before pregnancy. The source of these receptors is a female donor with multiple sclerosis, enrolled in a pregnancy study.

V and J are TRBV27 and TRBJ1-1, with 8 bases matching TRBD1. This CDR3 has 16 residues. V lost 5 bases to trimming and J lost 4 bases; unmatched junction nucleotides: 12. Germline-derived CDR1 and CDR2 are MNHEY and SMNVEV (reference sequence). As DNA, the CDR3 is TGTGCCAGCAGTCCCCTTCGGACAGGGAAGGGCACTGAAGCTTTCTTT. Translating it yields CASSPLRTGKGTEAFF.

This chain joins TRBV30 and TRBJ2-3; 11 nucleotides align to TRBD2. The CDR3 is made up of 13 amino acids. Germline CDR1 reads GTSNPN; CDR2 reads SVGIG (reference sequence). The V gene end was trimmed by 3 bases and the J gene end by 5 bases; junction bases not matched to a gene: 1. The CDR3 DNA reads TGTGCCTGGAGAGGACTAGCGGGAGATACGCAGTATTTT. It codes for CAWRGLAGDTQYF.

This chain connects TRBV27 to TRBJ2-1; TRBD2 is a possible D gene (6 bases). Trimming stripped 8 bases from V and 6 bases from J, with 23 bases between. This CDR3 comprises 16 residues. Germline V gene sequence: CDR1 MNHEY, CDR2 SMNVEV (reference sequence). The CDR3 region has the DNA TGTGCCAGCCAAAAAGGGACCATAGCGGCTGTCAATGAGCAGTTCTTC. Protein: CASQKGTIAAVNEQFF.

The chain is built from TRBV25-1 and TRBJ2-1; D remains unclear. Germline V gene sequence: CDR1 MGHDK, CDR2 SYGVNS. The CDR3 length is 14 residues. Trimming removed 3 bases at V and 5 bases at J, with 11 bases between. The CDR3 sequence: CASSDGRINNEQFF. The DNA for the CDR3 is TGTGCCAGCAGTGATGGCAGAATAAACAATGAGCAGTTCTTC.

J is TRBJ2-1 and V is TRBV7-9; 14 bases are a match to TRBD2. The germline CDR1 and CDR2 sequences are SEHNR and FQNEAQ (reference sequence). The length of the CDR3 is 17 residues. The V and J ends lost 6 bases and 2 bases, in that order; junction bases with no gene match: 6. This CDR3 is CASRPGLAGEAYNEQFF. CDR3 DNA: TGTGCCAGCAGACCGGGACTAGCGGGAGAGGCCTACAATGAGCAGTTCTTC.

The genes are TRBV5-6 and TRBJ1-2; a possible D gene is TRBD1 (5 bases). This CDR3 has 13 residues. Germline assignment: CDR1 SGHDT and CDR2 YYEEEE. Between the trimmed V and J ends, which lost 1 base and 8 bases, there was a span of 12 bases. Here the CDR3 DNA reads TGTGCCAGCAGCTTGTCCGGACAAACGGGCTACACCTTC. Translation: CASSLSGQTGYTF.

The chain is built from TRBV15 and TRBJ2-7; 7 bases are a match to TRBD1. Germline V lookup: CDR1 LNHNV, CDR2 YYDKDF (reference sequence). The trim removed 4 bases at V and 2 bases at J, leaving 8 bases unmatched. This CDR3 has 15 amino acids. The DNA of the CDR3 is TGTGCCACCAGCACTTCGACAGGGTTCCCCTACGAGCAGTACTTC. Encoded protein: CATSTSTGFPYEQYF.

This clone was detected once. The CDR3 loop reads CASSLERGLADYEQYF. The CDR3 nucleotides read TGTGCCAGCAGCTTAGAGAGGGGACTAGCGGACTACGAGCAGTACTTC. The rearrangement joins TRBV11-3 to TRBJ2-7; TRBD2 aligns across 11 bases. Germline CDR1 and CDR2: SGHNT and YENEEA. The CDR3 runs 16 residues. V dropped 0 bases and J dropped 3; count of bases not matched to a gene: 4.

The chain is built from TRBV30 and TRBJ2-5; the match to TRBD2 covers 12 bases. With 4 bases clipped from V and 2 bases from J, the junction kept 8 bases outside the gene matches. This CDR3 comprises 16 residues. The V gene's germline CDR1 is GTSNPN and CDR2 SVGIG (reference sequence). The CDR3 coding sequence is TGTGCCTGGACCAGACTAGCGGGAGACCTACAAGAGACCCAGTACTTC. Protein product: CAWTRLAGDLQETQYF.

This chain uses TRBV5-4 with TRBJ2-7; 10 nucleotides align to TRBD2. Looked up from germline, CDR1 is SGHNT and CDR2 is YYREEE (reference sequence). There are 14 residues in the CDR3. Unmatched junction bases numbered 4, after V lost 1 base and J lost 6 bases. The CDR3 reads CASSLWASGGEQYF. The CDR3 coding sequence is TGTGCCAGCAGCTTGTGGGCTAGCGGGGGCGAGCAGTACTTC.

This CDR3 is CASSGGIAGGTLYEQYF. The CDR3 DNA is TGTGCCAGCAGTGGGGGTATAGCGGGAGGAACACTCTACGAGCAGTACTTC. The J gene is TRBJ2-7, the V gene TRBV2, with TRBD2 matching over 10 bases. V shed 4 bases, J shed 3 bases, and the junction held 12 bases outside the gene matches. Germline V gene lookup returns CDR1 SNHLY and CDR2 FYNNEI. There are 17 residues in the CDR3.